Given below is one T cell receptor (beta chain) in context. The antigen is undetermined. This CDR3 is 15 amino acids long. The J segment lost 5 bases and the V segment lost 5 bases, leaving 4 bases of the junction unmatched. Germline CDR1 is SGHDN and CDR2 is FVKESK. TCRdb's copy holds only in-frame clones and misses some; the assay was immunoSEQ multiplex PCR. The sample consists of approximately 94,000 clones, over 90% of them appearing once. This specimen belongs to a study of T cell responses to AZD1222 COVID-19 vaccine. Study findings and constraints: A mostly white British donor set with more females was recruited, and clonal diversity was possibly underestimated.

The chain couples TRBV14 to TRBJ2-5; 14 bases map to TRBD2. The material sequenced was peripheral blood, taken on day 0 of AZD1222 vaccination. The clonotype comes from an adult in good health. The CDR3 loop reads CASSYRLAGGETQYF. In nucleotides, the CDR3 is TGTGCCAGCAGCTACCGACTAGCGGGAGGGGAGACCCAGTACTTC.